Sequencing of this T cell receptor (beta chain) was carried out in a study of T cells in Graves' hyperthyroidism and ophthalmopathy. The TCR beta CDR3 regions underwent amplification using RNA transcripts as the source. The HTBI primer set was used in a first-round RT-PCR of the TCR CDR3. MiXCR, run by TCRdb on the multiplex PCR reads, gives a single entry per CDR3 protein. The table includes hundreds of thousands of distinct CDR3 sequences, around 19% detected once. This clonotype was recorded a few times. From germline, CDR1 is SGHTA and CDR2 FQGNSA. CDR3 length: 16 residues. V shed 4 bases and J shed 1 base, with 16 bases lying between them.

The sequenced material came from blood. This chain connects TRBV7-2 to TRBJ1-1, with D unresolved. The source of this sequence is a woman in her forties or fifties with Graves' hyperthyroidism that later progressed to Graves' ophthalmopathy. The CDR3 spells CASSSDVWKGNTEAFF. The CDR3 coding sequence is TGTGCCAGCAGCTCCGACGTGTGGAAGGGGAACACTGAAGCTTTCTTT.